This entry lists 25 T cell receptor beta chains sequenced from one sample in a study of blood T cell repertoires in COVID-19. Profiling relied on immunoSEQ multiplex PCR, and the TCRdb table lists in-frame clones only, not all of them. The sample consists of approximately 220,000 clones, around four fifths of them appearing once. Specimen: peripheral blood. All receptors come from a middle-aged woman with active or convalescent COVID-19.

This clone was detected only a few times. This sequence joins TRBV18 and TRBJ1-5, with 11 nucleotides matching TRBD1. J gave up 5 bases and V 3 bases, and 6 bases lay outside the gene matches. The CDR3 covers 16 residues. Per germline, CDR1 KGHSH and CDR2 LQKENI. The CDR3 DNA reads TGTGCCAGCTCACCTGGACAGGGGGCCTTATATCAGCCCCAGCATTTT. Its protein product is CASSPGQGALYQPQHF.

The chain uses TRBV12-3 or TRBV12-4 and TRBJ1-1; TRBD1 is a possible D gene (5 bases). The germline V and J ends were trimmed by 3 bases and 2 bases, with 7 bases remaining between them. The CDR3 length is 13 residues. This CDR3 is CASSLGGNTEAFF. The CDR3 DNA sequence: TGTGCCAGCAGTTTGGGGGGTAACACTGAAGCTTTCTTT.

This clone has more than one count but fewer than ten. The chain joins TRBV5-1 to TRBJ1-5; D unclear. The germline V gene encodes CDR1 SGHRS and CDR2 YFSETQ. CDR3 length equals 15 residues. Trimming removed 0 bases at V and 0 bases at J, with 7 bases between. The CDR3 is CASSLGHNSNQPQHF. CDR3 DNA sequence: TGCGCCAGCAGCTTGGGACACAATAGCAATCAGCCCCAGCATTTT.

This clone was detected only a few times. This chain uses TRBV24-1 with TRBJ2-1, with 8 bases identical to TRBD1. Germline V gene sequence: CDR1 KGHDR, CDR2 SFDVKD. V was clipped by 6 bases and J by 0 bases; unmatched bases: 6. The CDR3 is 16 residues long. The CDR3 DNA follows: TGTGCCACCAGTAAGACAGGGGACTTCTCCTACAATGAGCAGTTCTTC. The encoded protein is CATSKTGDFSYNEQFF.

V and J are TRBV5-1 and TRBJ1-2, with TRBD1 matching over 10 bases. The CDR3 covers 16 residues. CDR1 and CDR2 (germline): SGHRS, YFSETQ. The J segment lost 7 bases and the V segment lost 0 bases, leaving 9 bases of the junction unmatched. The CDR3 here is CASSLAPLTGGPGYTF. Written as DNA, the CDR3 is TGCGCCAGCAGCTTGGCCCCCTTGACAGGGGGCCCTGGCTACACCTTC.

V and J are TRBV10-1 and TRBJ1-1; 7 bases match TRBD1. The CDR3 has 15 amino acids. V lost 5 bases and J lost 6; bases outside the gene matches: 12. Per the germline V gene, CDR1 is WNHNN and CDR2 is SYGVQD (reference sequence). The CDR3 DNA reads TGCGCCAGCAGTAACGACAACAGGGGCTCCGCTGAAGCTTTCTTT. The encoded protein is CASSNDNRGSAEAFF.

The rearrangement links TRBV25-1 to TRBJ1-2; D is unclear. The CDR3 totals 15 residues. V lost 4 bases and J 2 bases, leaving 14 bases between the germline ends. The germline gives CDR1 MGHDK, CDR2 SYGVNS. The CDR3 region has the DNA TGTGCCAGCAGTGGTTTGGCGGATACAAACTATGGCTACACCTTC. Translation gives CASSGLADTNYGYTF.

The CDR3 sequence is CSALAGGLQYF. The CDR3, as DNA: TGCAGTGCACTAGCGGGGGGCCTCCAGTACTTC. The V call is TRBV20-1, the J call TRBJ2-5; the match to TRBD2 covers 12 bases. Trimming at V came to 6 bases and at J to 10 bases, leaving 3 bases not matched to a gene. The CDR3 covers 11 residues. Germline lookup yields CDR1 DFQATT and CDR2 SNEGSKA (reference sequence).

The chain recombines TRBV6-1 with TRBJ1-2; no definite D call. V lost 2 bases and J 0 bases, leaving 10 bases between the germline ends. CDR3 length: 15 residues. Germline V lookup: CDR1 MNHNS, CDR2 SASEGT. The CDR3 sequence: CASSEPGATNYGYTF. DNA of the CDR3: TGTGCCAGCAGTGAACCGGGAGCCACTAACTATGGCTACACCTTC.

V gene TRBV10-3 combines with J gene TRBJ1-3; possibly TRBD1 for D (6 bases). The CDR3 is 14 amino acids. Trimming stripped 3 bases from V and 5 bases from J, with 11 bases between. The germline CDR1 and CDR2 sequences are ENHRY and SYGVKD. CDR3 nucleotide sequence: TGTGCCATCAGTGATGGGGGGGGCCGAAACACCATATATTTT. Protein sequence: CAISDGGGRNTIYF.

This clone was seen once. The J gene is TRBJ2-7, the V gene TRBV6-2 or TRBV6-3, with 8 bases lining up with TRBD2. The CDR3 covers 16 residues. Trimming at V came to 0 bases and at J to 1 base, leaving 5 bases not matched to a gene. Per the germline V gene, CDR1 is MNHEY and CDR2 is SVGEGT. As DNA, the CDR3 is TGTGCCAGCAGTTACTCGGAGCGGGGGTTATCCTACGAGCAGTACTTC. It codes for CASSYSERGLSYEQYF.

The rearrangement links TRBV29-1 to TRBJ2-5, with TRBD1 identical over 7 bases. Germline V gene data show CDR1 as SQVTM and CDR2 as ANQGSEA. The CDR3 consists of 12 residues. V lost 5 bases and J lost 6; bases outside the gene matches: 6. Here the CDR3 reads CSVSEGQKTQYF. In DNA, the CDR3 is TGCAGCGTTTCAGAGGGACAGAAGACCCAGTACTTC.

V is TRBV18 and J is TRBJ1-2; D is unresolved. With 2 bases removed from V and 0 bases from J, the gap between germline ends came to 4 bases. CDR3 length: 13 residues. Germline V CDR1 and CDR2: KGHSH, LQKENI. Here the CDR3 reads CASSPGANYGYTF. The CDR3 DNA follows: TGTGCCAGCTCACCAGGAGCTAACTATGGCTACACCTTC.

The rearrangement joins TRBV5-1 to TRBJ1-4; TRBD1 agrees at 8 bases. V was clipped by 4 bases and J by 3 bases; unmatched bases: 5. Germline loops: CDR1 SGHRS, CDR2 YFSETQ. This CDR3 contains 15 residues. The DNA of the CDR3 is TGCGCCAGCAGCGTGACAGGGGTGGCTAATGAAAAACTGTTTTTT. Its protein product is CASSVTGVANEKLFF.

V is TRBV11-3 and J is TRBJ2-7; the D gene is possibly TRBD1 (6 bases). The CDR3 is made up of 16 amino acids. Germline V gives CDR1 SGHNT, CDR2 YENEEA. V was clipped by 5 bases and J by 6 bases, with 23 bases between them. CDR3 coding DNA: TGTGCCAGCAGCACCCACACACAGGGTCCTATTGGCGAGCAGTACTTC. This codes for CASSTHTQGPIGEQYF.

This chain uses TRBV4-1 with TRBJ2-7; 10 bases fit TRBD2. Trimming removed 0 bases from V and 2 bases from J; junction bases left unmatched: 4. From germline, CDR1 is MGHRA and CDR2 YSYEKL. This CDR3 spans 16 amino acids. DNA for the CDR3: TGCGCCAGCAGCCAAGAATGGACTAGCGGAACCTACGAGCAGTACTTC. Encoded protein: CASSQEWTSGTYEQYF.

Here the CDR3 DNA reads TGTGCCAGCAGCCCTGAGGACATCAACGGGGAGCTGTTTTTT. Its protein product is CASSPEDINGELFF. This rearrangement joins TRBV11-3 to TRBJ2-2, with D possibly TRBD1 on 5 matching bases. Trimming cost V 5 bases and J 7 bases, with 14 bases left between them. The CDR3 consists of 14 residues. Germline values: CDR1 SGHNT, CDR2 YENEEA.

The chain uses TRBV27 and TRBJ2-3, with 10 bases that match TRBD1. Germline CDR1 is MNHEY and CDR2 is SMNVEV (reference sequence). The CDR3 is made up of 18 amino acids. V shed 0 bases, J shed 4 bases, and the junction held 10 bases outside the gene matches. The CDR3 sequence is CASSLSFQRTGGSDTQYF. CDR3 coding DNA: TGTGCCAGCAGTTTATCCTTTCAACGGACAGGGGGTTCAGATACGCAGTATTTT.

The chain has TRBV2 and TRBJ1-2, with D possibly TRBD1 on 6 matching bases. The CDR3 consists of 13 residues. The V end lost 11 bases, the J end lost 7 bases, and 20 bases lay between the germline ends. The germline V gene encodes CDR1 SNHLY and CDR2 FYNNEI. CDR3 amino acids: CAATPDSAPGYTF. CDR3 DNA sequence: TGTGCCGCGACCCCGGACAGCGCCCCTGGCTACACCTTC.

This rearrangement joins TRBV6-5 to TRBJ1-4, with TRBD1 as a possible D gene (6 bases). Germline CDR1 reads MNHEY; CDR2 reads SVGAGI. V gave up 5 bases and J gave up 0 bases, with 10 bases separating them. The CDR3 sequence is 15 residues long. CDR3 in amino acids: CASSQQGATNEKLFF. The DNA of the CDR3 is TGTGCCAGCAGTCAACAGGGTGCAACTAATGAAAAACTGTTTTTT.

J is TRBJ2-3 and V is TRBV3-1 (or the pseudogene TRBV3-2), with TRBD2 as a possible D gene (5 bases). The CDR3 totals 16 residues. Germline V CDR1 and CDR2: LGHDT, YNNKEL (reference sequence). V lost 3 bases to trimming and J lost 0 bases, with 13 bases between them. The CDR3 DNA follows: TGTGCCAGCAGCCACGAGGGTATTTTTAGCACAGATACGCAGTATTTT. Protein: CASSHEGIFSTDTQYF.

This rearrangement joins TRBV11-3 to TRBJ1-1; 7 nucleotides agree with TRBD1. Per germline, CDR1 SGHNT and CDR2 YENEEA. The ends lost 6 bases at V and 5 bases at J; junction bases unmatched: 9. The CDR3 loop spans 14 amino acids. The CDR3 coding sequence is TGTGCCAGCAGTAACGGGGCAGGGGGGACTGAAGCTTTCTTT. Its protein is CASSNGAGGTEAFF.

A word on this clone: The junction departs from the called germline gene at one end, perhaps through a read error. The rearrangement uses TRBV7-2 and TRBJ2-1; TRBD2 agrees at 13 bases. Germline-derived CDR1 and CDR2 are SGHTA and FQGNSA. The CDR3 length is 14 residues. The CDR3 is CASSSTSGGSNVVF. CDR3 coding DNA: TGTGCCAGCAGCTCGACTAGCGGGGGGTCTAATGTCGTCTTC.

CDR3 nucleotides: TGTGCCAGCTCACCACGGGACAGGAGATACAATGAGCAGTTCTTC. Its protein is CASSPRDRRYNEQFF. This rearrangement joins TRBV18 to TRBJ2-1, with 8 bases that match TRBD1. CDR3 length equals 15 residues. V was pared by 1 base and J by 4 bases, with 3 bases of the junction left unmatched. The germline V gene encodes CDR1 KGHSH and CDR2 LQKENI.

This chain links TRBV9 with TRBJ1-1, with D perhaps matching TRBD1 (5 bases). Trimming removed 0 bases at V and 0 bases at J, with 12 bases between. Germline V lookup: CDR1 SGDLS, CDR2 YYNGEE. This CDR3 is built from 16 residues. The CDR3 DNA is TGTGCCAGCAGCGTAGGTCCAGGGAACATGAACACTGAAGCTTTCTTT. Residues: CASSVGPGNMNTEAFF.